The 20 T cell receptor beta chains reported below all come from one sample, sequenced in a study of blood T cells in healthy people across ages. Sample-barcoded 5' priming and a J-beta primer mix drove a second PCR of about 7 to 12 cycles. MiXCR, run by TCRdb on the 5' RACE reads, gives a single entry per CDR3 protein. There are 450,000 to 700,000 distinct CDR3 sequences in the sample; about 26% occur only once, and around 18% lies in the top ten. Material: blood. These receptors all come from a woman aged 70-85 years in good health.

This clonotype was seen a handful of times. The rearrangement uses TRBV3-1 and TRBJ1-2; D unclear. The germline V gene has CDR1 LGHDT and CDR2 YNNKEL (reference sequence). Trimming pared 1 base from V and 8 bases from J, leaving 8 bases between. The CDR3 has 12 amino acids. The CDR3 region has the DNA TGTGCCAGCAGCCAAGTAGGCCAGGGCTACACCTTC. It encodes CASSQVGQGYTF.

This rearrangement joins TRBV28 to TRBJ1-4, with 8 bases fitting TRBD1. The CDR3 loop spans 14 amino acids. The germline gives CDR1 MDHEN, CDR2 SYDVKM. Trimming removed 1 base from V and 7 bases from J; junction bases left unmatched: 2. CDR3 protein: CASSLSGGREKLFF. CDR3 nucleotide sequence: TGTGCCAGCAGTTTATCAGGGGGCCGTGAAAAACTGTTTTTT.

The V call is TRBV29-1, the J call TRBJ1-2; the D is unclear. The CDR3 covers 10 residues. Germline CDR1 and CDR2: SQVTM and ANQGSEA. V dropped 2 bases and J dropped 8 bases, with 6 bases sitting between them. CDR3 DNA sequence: TGCAGCGTTGAACAAGGGGGCTACACCTTC. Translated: CSVEQGGYTF.

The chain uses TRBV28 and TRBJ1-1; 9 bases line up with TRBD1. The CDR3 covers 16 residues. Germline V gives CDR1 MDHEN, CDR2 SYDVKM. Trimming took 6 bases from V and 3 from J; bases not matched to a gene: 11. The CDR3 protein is CASSGPGTGLHTEAFF. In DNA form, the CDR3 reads TGTGCCAGCAGCGGTCCCGGGACAGGGTTGCACACTGAAGCTTTCTTT.

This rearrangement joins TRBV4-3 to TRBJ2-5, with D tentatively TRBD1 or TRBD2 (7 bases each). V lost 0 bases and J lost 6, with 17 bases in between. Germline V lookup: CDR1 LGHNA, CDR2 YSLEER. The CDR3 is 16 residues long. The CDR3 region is CASSQDPQGGRKTQYF. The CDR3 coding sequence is TGCGCCAGCAGCCAAGATCCCCAGGGGGGGAGGAAGACCCAGTACTTC.

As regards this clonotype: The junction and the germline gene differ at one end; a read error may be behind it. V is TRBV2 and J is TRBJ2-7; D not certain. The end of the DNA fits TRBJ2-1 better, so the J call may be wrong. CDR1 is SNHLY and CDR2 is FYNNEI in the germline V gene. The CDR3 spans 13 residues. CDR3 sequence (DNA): TGTGTCAGCACCCGGGCCAGCAGCGATGAGCAGTTCTTC. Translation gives CVSTRASSDEQFF.

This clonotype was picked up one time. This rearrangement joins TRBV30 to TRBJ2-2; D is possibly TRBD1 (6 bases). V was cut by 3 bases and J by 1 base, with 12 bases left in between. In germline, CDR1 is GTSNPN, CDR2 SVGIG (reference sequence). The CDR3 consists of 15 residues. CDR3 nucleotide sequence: TGTGCCTGGAGAACCGAACAGGGGAACACCGGGGAGCTGTTTTTT. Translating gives CAWRTEQGNTGELFF.

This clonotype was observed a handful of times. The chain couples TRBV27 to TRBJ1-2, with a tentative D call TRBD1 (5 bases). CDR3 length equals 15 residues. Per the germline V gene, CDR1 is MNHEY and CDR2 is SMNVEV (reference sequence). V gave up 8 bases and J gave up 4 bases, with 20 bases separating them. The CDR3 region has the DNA TGTGCCAGCCAAAGTGGGCAGGGAAAGGGCTATGGCTACACCTTC. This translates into CASQSGQGKGYGYTF.

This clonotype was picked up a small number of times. In DNA, the CDR3 is TGCAGTGCTAGAGCATGCGGTAGCTCCTACAATGAGCAGTTCTTC. It encodes CSARACGSSYNEQFF. This chain joins TRBV20-1 and TRBJ2-1; D gene ambiguous. Trimming stripped 1 base from V and 0 bases from J, with 10 bases between. Per the germline V gene, CDR1 is DFQATT and CDR2 is SNEGSKA (reference sequence). CDR3 length equals 15 residues.

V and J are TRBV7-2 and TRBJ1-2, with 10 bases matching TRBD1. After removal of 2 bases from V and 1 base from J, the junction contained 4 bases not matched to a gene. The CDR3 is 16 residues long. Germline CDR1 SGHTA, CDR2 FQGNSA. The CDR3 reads CASSLSGTGVNYGYTF. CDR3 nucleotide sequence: TGTGCCAGCAGCTTATCTGGGACAGGGGTTAACTATGGCTACACCTTC. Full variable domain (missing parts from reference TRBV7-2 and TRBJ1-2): GAGVSQSPSNKVTEKGKDVELRCDPISGHTALYWYRQSLGQGLEFLIYFQGNSAPDKSGLPSDRFSAERTGGSVSTLTIQRTQQEDSAVYLCASSLSGTGVNYGYTFGSGTRLTVV.

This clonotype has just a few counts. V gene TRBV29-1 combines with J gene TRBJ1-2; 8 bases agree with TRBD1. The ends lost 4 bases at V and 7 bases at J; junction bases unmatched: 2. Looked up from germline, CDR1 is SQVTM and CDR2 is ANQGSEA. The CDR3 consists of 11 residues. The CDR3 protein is CSVGTGFGYTF. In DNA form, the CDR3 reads TGCAGCGTTGGGACAGGGTTTGGCTACACCTTC.

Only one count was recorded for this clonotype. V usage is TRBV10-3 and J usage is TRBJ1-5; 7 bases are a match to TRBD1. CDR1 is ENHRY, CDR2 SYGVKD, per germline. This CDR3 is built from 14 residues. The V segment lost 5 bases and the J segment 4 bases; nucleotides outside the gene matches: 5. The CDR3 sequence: CAISRGQSNQPQHF. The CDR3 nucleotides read TGTGCCATCAGTAGGGGACAGTCGAATCAGCCCCAGCATTTT.

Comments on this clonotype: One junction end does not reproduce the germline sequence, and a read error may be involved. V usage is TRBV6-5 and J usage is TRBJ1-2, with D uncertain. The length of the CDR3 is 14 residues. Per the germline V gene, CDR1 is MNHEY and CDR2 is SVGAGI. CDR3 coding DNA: TGTGCCAGCAGTTACTCGTCAACTAACTATGACTACACCTTC. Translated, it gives CASSYSSTNYDYTF.

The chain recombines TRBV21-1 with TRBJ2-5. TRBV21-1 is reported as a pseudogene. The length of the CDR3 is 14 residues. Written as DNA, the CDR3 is TGTGCCAGCAGCACCAGACCTTTAGAAGAGACCCAGTACTTC. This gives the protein CASSTRPLEETQYF.

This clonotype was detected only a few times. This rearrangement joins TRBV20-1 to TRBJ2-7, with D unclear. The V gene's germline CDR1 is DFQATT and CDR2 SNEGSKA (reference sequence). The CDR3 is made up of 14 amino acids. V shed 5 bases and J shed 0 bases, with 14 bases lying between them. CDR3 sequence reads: CSADGRRSSYEQYF. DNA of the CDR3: TGCAGTGCTGATGGACGACGGAGCTCCTACGAGCAGTACTTC.

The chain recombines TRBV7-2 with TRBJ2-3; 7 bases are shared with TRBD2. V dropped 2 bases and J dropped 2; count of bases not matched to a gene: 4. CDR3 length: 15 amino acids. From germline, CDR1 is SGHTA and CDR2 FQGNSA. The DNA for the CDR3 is TGTGCCAGCAGCTTAAGGCGGGGGTTCACAGATACGCAGTATTTT. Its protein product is CASSLRRGFTDTQYF.

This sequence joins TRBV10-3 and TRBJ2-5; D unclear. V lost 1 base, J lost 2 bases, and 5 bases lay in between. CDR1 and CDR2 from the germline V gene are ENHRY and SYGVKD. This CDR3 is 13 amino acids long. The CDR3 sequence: CAISELRQETQYF. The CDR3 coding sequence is TGTGCCATCAGTGAGTTGCGGCAAGAGACCCAGTACTTC.

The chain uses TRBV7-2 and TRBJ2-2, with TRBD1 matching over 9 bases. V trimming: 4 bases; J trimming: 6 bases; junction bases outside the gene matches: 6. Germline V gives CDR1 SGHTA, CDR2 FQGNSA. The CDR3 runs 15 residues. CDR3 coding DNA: TGTGCCAGCAGCTCGTGGACAGGGGAGTCCGGGGAGCTGTTTTTT. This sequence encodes CASSSWTGESGELFF.

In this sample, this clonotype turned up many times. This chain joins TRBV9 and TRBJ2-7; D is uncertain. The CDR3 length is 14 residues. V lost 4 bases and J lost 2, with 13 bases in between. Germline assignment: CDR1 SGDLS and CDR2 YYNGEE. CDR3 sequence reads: CASSLNFWAYEQYF. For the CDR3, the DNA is TGTGCCAGCAGCCTGAACTTCTGGGCCTACGAGCAGTACTTC.

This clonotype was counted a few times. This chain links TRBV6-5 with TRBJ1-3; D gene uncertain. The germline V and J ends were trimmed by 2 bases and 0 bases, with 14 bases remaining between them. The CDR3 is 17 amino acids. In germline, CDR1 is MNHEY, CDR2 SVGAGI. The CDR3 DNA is TGTGCCAGCAGTTACCCACACACTGAAACCTCTGGAAACACCATATATTTT. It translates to CASSYPHTETSGNTIYF.